This T cell receptor (beta chain) is drawn from a study of shared clonotypes between healthy human individuals. For the study at large: The cohort had a couple of women and three men, ages 18 to 49.

Original processing methods: From ImmunoSEQ came sequences covering only the junction and carrying no quality scores, so filtering differed. Clones were read by immunoSEQ multiplex PCR, and TCRdb kept only the in-frame ones, dropping some. V, J and clone size reflect that table, while D and trimming were determined from the DNA. Among about 1.1 million clones listed, around 77% were seen once. The germline V gene encodes CDR1 MNHNY and CDR2 SVGAGI (reference sequence). This CDR3 spans 14 amino acids. Trimming cost V 5 bases and J 5 bases, with 15 bases left between them. This TCR came from a man between 18 and 35 years old in good health. Some clones in this sample may be carry-over from other donors' samples. The sequencing input was memory CD4+ T cells from PBMCs. As to subset: CD45RA-negative fraction. The genes are TRBV6-6 and TRBJ1-2; D is possibly TRBD1 (6 bases). DNA for the CDR3: TGTGCCAGCAGTGCGGACAGCAATTTTTATGGCTACACCTTC. This gives the protein CASSADSNFYGYTF.